Shown below are 18 T cell receptor beta chains from a single sample sequenced in a study of OX40 agonist ivuxolimab in advanced cancers. TCRdb's copy holds only in-frame clones and misses some; the assay was immunoSEQ multiplex PCR. There are 65,000 to 90,000 clones in the sample; less than 90% occur only once, and 0.53% lies in the top ten. Here the sequenced sample was CD4+ or CD8+ T cells sorted from blood, taken in a trial of the OX40 agonist ivuxolimab. Source of these receptors: an adult with an advanced solid tumor such as melanoma, head and neck, liver or kidney cancer.

This chain joins TRBV12-5 and TRBJ1-2, with D uncertain. V was clipped by 2 bases and J by 2 bases, with 9 bases between them. The germline CDR1 and CDR2 sequences are LGHNT and FRNRAP. This CDR3 is built from 14 residues. This CDR3 is CASGLFPGNYGYTF. CDR3 in DNA: TGTGCTAGTGGTTTGTTCCCAGGAAACTATGGCTACACCTTC.

CDR3 sequence (DNA): TGTGCCATCAGTTGGCAGGGGGACTATGGCTACACCTTC. Encoded protein: CAISWQGDYGYTF. The chain joins TRBV10-3 to TRBJ1-2; 7 bases fit TRBD1. Germline CDR1 ENHRY, CDR2 SYGVKD. This CDR3 is built from 13 residues. The ends lost 5 bases at V and 3 bases at J; junction bases unmatched: 3.

This clone was observed a handful of times. V gene TRBV14 combines with J gene TRBJ1-4, with D maybe TRBD1 (6 bases). Deletions cut 0 bases from V and 9 bases from J, with 17 bases between. The CDR3 covers 16 residues. Germline loops: CDR1 SGHDN, CDR2 FVKESK. The CDR3 nucleotides read TGTGCCAGCAGCCAAGAGATAGGGGGACTGTCCAAAAAACTGTTTTTT. Its protein is CASSQEIGGLSKKLFF.

The sample holds one count of this clone. This rearrangement joins TRBV30 to TRBJ2-3; 7 nucleotides line up with TRBD1. Germline CDR1 is GTSNPN and CDR2 is SVGIG (reference sequence). The CDR3 length is 12 residues. With V trimmed by 3 bases and J by 10 bases, 7 bases remained unmatched. The CDR3 here is CAWRASGGAQYF. The CDR3 DNA reads as TGTGCCTGGAGAGCTTCAGGGGGAGCGCAGTATTTT.

Details on this clone: Other nucleotide sequences in the sample specify the same CDR3. This sequence joins TRBV5-8 and TRBJ2-7; no definite D call. Germline CDR1 is SGHTS and CDR2 is YDEGEE. Trimming shortened V by 0 bases and J by 3 bases, and 4 bases separated the two germline ends. The CDR3 has 12 residues. CDR3 DNA: TGTGCCAGCAGCTTGGGAAACTACGAGCAGTACTTC. Its protein is CASSLGNYEQYF.

V is TRBV30 and J is TRBJ2-7; D uncertain. V was trimmed by 2 bases and J by 1 base, leaving 6 bases between them. The CDR3 extends over 12 amino acids. CDR1 and CDR2 (germline): GTSNPN, SVGIG (reference sequence). The CDR3 is CAWSRLSYEQYF. The CDR3, as DNA: TGTGCCTGGAGTCGTCTATCCTACGAGCAGTACTTC.

In this sample, this clone turned up a few times. The rearrangement joins TRBV2 to TRBJ2-7, with 7 bases identical to TRBD2. Losses at the gene ends were 6 bases for V and 7 bases for J; bases not matched to a gene: 6. Germline CDR1 SNHLY, CDR2 FYNNEI. The CDR3 has 12 amino acids. The CDR3 DNA reads as TGTGCCAGCAGAGACGACGGGGGGGAGCAGTACTTC. This codes for CASRDDGGEQYF.

Here the CDR3 DNA reads TGTGCCAGCAGCATCAACAGGGGTGTTAATTCACCCCTCCACTTT. It codes for CASSINRGVNSPLHF. The V and J genes are TRBV7-2 and TRBJ1-6, with 7 bases identical to TRBD1. Trimming took 5 bases from V and 6 from J; bases not matched to a gene: 7. Germline V gives CDR1 SGHTA, CDR2 FQGNSA. The CDR3 is made up of 15 amino acids. The variable domain in full, completed from reference TRBV7-2 and TRBJ1-6, reads GAGVSQSPSNKVTEKGKDVELRCDPISGHTALYWYRQSLGQGLEFLIYFQGNSAPDKSGLPSDRFSAERTGGSVSTLTIQRTQQEDSAVYLCASSINRGVNSPLHFGNGTRLTVT.

The chain recombines TRBV4-1 with TRBJ1-6; D remains ambiguous. The germline V and J ends were trimmed by 1 base and 0 bases, with 10 bases remaining between them. CDR1 and CDR2 from the germline V gene are MGHRA and YSYEKL. This CDR3 contains 17 residues. As DNA, the CDR3 is TGCGCCAGCAGCCAAGGGGCGGCGAGCTCCTATAATTCACCCCTCCACTTT. It translates to CASSQGAASSYNSPLHF.

This clone was found a few times. The rearrangement joins TRBV2 to TRBJ1-1; TRBD1 might be the D (6 bases). Trimming removed 5 bases from V and 6 bases from J, with 13 bases in between. The germline V gene has CDR1 SNHLY and CDR2 FYNNEI. The CDR3 loop spans 13 amino acids. DNA of the CDR3: TGTGCCAGCAGTTCGACAGGCCACGCTGAAGCTTTCTTT. As protein: CASSSTGHAEAFF.

The chain uses TRBV30 and TRBJ2-1; weak D call: TRBD1 (6 bases). Germline V gene lookup returns CDR1 GTSNPN and CDR2 SVGIG (reference sequence). The V end was cut by 8 bases, the J end by 4 bases, with 15 bases between. The CDR3 length is 13 residues. In DNA, the CDR3 is TGTGCCCGCTCCAGGACAGCATACAATGAGCAGTTCTTC. Translated, it gives CARSRTAYNEQFF.

The rearrangement joins TRBV18 to TRBJ1-2; 7 nucleotides line up with TRBD1. The junction had 8 bases not matched to a gene; V was cut back by 3 bases and J by 7 bases. The CDR3 is made up of 14 amino acids. CDR1 is KGHSH and CDR2 is LQKENI in the germline V gene. The chain's CDR3 is CASSPMTGKGGYTF. CDR3 DNA sequence: TGTGCCAGCTCACCGATGACAGGGAAAGGTGGCTACACCTTC.

This chain connects TRBV28 to TRBJ2-6; D is tentatively TRBD1 or TRBD2 (5 bases each). The germline V and J ends were trimmed by 8 bases and 8 bases, with 13 bases remaining between them. The germline gives CDR1 MDHEN, CDR2 SYDVKM. The CDR3 length is 13 residues. The CDR3 protein is CASGDGTPNVLTF. CDR3 coding DNA: TGTGCCAGCGGCGACGGGACGCCCAACGTCCTGACTTTC.

This clone was picked up a small number of times. In DNA, the CDR3 is TGTGCCAGCATCCCTCGGGGTGGCACTGAAGCTTTCTTT. It specifies CASIPRGGTEAFF. This chain joins TRBV18 and TRBJ1-1, with D uncertain. Germline CDR1 and CDR2: KGHSH and LQKENI. V was shortened by 8 bases and J by 4 bases, with 14 bases between the two germline ends. This CDR3 contains 13 residues.

V gene TRBV2 combines with J gene TRBJ1-2; unclear D gene. Looked up from germline, CDR1 is SNHLY and CDR2 is FYNNEI. Trimming cost V 2 bases and J 1 base, with 5 bases left between them. The CDR3 runs 13 residues. The CDR3 DNA is TGTGCCAGCAGTGAAAGGATTAACTATGGCTACACCTTC. Translation gives CASSERINYGYTF. Complete variable domain (other parts from reference TRBV2 and TRBJ1-2): EPEVTQTPSHQVTQMGQEVILRCVPISNHLYFYWYRQILGQKVEFLVSFYNNEISEKSEIFDDQFSVERPDGSNFTLKIRSTKLEDSAMYFCASSERINYGYTFGSGTRLTVV.

The chain carries TRBV27 and TRBJ1-6; perhaps TRBD1 as D (5 bases). The germline V gene has CDR1 MNHEY and CDR2 SMNVEV (reference sequence). This CDR3 contains 15 residues. V was pared by 3 bases and J by 7 bases, with 13 bases between. The CDR3 DNA follows: TGTGCCAGCAGTTTCAGGGAATTTGGCAATTCACCCCTCCACTTT. This gives the protein CASSFREFGNSPLHF.

V is TRBV27 and J is TRBJ1-3, with a tentative D call TRBD1 (5 bases). The CDR3 is made up of 17 amino acids. In germline, CDR1 is MNHEY, CDR2 SMNVEV (reference sequence). The V and J ends lost 6 bases and 0 bases respectively, with 18 bases between them. Here the CDR3 reads CASRRITGSFSGNTIYF. The DNA of the CDR3 is TGTGCCAGCAGGAGGATAACAGGCTCCTTCTCTGGAAACACCATATATTTT.

This chain uses TRBV2 with TRBJ2-5; D might be TRBD1 (5 bases). The V end lost 7 bases, the J end lost 6 bases, and 12 bases lay between the germline ends. Germline CDR1 and CDR2: SNHLY and FYNNEI. The CDR3 has 12 residues. Here the CDR3 reads CASISQGKTQYF. The CDR3 DNA reads as TGTGCCAGCATCAGCCAGGGAAAGACCCAGTACTTC.